One T cell receptor (beta chain) is described in this entry. Measured with immunoSEQ multiplex PCR; TCRdb has only the in-frame clones, and not every one. Of about 97,000 clones in the sample, 75% to 90% were seen once. This entry is derived from a study of control samples from healthy donors and cancer patients. Germline CDR1 LNHDA, CDR2 SQIVND (reference sequence). The V end was cut by 7 bases, the J end by 8 bases, with 20 bases between. This CDR3 is 14 amino acids long. This TCR derives from a man younger than 40 in good health. Sequencing used blood. The chain uses TRBV19 and TRBJ1-2; D not certain. CDR3 in amino acids: CASTTTNPSGGYTF. The CDR3 region has the DNA TGTGCCAGTACCACTACCAACCCGAGTGGCGGCTACACCTTC.